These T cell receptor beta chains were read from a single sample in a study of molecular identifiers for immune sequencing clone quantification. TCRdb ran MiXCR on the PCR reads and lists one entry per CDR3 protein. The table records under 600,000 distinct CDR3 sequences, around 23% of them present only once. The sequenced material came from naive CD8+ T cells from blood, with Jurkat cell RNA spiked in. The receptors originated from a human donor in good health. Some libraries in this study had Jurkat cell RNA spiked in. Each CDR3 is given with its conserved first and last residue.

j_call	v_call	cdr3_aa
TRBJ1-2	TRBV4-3	CASSQSDRWNYGYTF
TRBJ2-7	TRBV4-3	CASSQNRGDYEQYF
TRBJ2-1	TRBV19	CASSIDPPTYNEQFF
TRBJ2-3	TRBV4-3	CASSQWLAVDTQYF
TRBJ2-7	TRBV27	CASTPSPGSEQYF
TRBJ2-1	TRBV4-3	CASSQDRARGNEQFF
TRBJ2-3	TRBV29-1	CSVDSDLRTDTQYF
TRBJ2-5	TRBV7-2	CASRDGHDQETQYF
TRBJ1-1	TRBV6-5	CASSYSAVGGTEAFF
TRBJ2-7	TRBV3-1	CASRGVRVYEQYF
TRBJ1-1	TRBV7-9	CASSLVSLNTEAFF
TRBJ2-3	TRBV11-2	CASSPGMSTSGTDTQYF
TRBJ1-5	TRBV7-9	CASSWDNNQPQHF
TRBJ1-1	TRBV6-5	CASSYGGSLTEAFF
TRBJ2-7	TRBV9	CASSVGVDYEQYF
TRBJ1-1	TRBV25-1	CASSYRVSTEAFF
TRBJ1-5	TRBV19	CASSIFAGVANQPQHF
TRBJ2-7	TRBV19	CASSNIGTVNGQYF
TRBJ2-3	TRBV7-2	CVSSFRDREVDTQYF
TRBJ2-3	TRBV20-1	CSARDFGLEDTQYF
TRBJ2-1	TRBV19	CASSRPTSGGPAYNEQFF
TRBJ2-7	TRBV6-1	CASRHSYSYEQYF
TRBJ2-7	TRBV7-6	CASSSKPSPSCEQYF
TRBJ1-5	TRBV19	CASNTQGGQPQHF
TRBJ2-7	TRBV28	CASSPEVAVSYEQYF
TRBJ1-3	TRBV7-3	CASSPTGPGTGNTIYF
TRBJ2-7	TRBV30	CAWSVGGVYVQYF
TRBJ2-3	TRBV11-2	CASSLDIAIYTDTQYF
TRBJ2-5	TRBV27	CASSLSRGPYYQETQYF
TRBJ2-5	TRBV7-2	CASSLGSSASQYF
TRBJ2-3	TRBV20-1	CSARDGRLAEPTDTQYF
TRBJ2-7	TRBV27	CASSPGPHLEQYF
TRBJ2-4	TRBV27	CASRGEGEKNIQYF
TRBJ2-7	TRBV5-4	CASSLGAWGYEQYF